Each of the 20 T cell receptor beta chains below was sequenced from the same sample in a study of beta chain features in type 1 diabetes. Antigen specificity for these receptors is unknown. General study findings and limits: People with Type 1 diabetes carried modestly yet significantly shorter TCRB CDR3s in all four CD4+ subsets.

Of the isolated RNA, all was reverse transcribed, and so the sequenced material was expressed TCRB transcripts. Data came from immunoSEQ multiplex PCR; TCRdb stores just in-frame clones and leaves some out. The sample has hundreds of thousands of clones, approximately 16% seen once. The sample taken for sequencing was naive CD4+ T cells from blood. Source of these receptors: a man aged 18-30 years with type 1 diabetes.

The V and J genes are TRBV4-2 and TRBJ2-7; D is possibly TRBD1 (5 bases). The V gene lost 1 base and the J gene lost 6 bases, with 10 bases spanning the gap. The CDR3 extends over 13 amino acids. From germline, CDR1 is LGHNA and CDR2 YNFKEQ. CDR3: CASSQGNQGEQYF. The CDR3 bases are TGTGCCAGCAGCCAAGGAAACCAGGGCGAGCAGTACTTC.

The chain carries TRBV30 and TRBJ2-1; 11 bases align to TRBD2. The CDR3 is 16 residues long. With V trimmed by 3 bases and J by 4 bases, 8 bases remained unmatched. CDR1 is GTSNPN, CDR2 SVGIG, per germline (reference sequence). The CDR3, as DNA: TGTGCCTGGAGCGTAGGACTAGCGGGCAAGTACAATGAGCAGTTCTTC. Its translation: CAWSVGLAGKYNEQFF.

This clone was observed a handful of times. The J gene is TRBJ2-5, the V gene TRBV6-1; D is undetermined. Trimming shortened V by 7 bases and J by 10 bases, and 10 bases separated the two germline ends. This CDR3 has 10 amino acids. In germline, CDR1 is MNHNS, CDR2 SASEGT. The CDR3 DNA is TGTGCCAGCACCGTCGGGTTCCAGTACTTC. It translates to CASTVGFQYF.

CDR3 in amino acids: CASSLTTNEQFF. In DNA form, the CDR3 reads TGTGCCAGCAGCTTGACAACCAATGAGCAGTTCTTC. V gene TRBV5-6 combines with J gene TRBJ2-1; D uncertain. CDR1 SGHDT and CDR2 YYEEEE come from the germline V gene. V was trimmed by 1 base and J by 6 bases, leaving 5 bases between them. The CDR3 consists of 12 residues.

This clone has just a few counts. The chain is built from TRBV19 and TRBJ1-5; maybe TRBD1 (6 bases). Trimming removed 5 bases at V and 5 bases at J, with 10 bases between. CDR1 and CDR2 (germline): LNHDA, SQIVND (reference sequence). The CDR3 length is 13 residues. CDR3 sequence (DNA): TGTGCCAGTAGTTTACAGGGCCATCAGCCCCAGCATTTT. This gives the protein CASSLQGHQPQHF.

In this sample, this clone turned up a few times. This sequence joins TRBV15 and TRBJ2-5, with 9 bases aligning to TRBD2. This CDR3 is built from 17 residues. J was trimmed by 4 bases and V by 0 bases; bases with no gene match: 9. Looked up from germline, CDR1 is LNHNV and CDR2 is YYDKDF (reference sequence). The DNA for the CDR3 is TGTGCCACCAGCAGAGAGAAAAGCGGGGGGCTCCGAGAGACCCAGTACTTC. Translated, it gives CATSREKSGGLRETQYF.

The chain couples TRBV10-3 to TRBJ2-6, with D possibly TRBD1 on 6 matching bases. This CDR3 is 18 amino acids long. Per the germline V gene, CDR1 is ENHRY and CDR2 is SYGVKD. V dropped 3 bases and J dropped 3 bases, with 18 bases sitting between them. The CDR3 spells CAISDTGIASRGANVLTF. The DNA of the CDR3 is TGTGCCATCAGTGACACAGGGATAGCTAGTCGTGGGGCCAACGTCCTGACTTTC.

The chain employs TRBV6-5 and TRBJ1-6, with no clear D. Germline loops: CDR1 MNHEY, CDR2 SVGAGI. The V end was cut by 2 bases, the J end by 7 bases, with 6 bases between. The length of the CDR3 is 13 residues. The CDR3 DNA reads TGTGCCAGCAGTTACCGGTTCAATTCACCCCTCCACTTT. Translating it yields CASSYRFNSPLHF.

In this sample, this clone turned up a few times. The chain is built from TRBV5-1 and TRBJ2-2; 10 bases are a match to TRBD2. The CDR3 runs to 16 residues. The germline V gene has CDR1 SGHRS and CDR2 YFSETQ. J was trimmed by 4 bases and V by 4 bases; bases with no gene match: 7. The CDR3 DNA reads as TGCGCCAGCAGCCTAGCGGGAGCCTCTGTCACCGGGGAGCTGTTTTTT. This codes for CASSLAGASVTGELFF.

On this clone: Other nucleotide sequences in the sample specify the same CDR3. The genes are TRBV5-1 and TRBJ2-5; maybe TRBD1 (5 bases). Looked up from germline, CDR1 is SGHRS and CDR2 is YFSETQ. The CDR3 is 14 amino acids. Between the trimmed V and J ends, which lost 0 bases and 1 base, there was a span of 7 bases. CDR3 in DNA: TGCGCCAGCAGCTTGGGACAGACCCAAGAGACCCAGTACTTC. It specifies CASSLGQTQETQYF. The full variable domain, with the rest looked up from reference TRBV5-1 and TRBJ2-5, is KAGVTQTPRYLIKTRGQQVTLSCSPISGHRSVSWYQQTPGQGLQFLFEYFSETQRNKGNFPGRFSGRQFSNSRSEMNVSTLELGDSALYLCASSLGQTQETQYFGPGTRLLVL.

In DNA, the CDR3 is TGTGCCAGCAGCCGCGGACTCTACAATGAGCAGTTCTTC. It yields the protein CASSRGLYNEQFF. The chain employs TRBV6-5 and TRBJ2-1; weak D call: TRBD2 (5 bases). Trimming took 6 bases from V and 3 from J, leaving 9 bases between them. This CDR3 is built from 13 residues. CDR1 is MNHEY and CDR2 is SVGAGI in the germline V gene.

The chain couples TRBV7-2 to TRBJ1-1; perhaps TRBD1 as D (5 bases). The CDR3 extends over 14 amino acids. CDR1 and CDR2 from the germline V gene are SGHTA and FQGNSA. V lost 3 bases and J 1 base, leaving 9 bases between the germline ends. Written as DNA, the CDR3 is TGTGCCAGCAGCTTGGGGCACCAGAACACTGAAGCTTTCTTT. Translating it yields CASSLGHQNTEAFF.

The chain has TRBV18 and TRBJ2-5, with 12 positions matching TRBD2. The trim removed 1 base at V and 5 bases at J, leaving 5 bases unmatched. The CDR3 runs to 16 residues. CDR1 and CDR2 from the germline V gene are KGHSH and LQKENI. This CDR3 reads CASSPLLAGGRETQYF. CDR3 DNA sequence: TGTGCCAGCTCACCACTACTAGCGGGGGGTCGGGAGACCCAGTACTTC.

This clone was observed a handful of times. V and J are TRBV9 and TRBJ2-5, with TRBD1 identical over 8 bases. CDR1 is SGDLS, CDR2 YYNGEE, per germline. The trim removed 3 bases at V and 4 bases at J, leaving 8 bases unmatched. This CDR3 contains 15 residues. CDR3 in DNA: TGTGCCAGCAGCGCCCGACAGGGGAAAGTAGAGACCCAGTACTTC. Residues: CASSARQGKVETQYF.

The V and J genes are TRBV10-3 and TRBJ2-1; D perhaps matches TRBD2 (5 bases). CDR1 and CDR2 (germline): ENHRY, SYGVKD. The CDR3 contains 12 residues. The V and J ends lost 6 bases and 7 bases respectively, with 10 bases between them. The CDR3 nucleotides are TGTGCCATCAGGGGAGACAATAATGAGCAGTTCTTC. Its translation: CAIRGDNNEQFF.

As for this clone: Other DNA sequences in the sample encode the same CDR3. CDR3 sequence: CASSPQADTQYF. The CDR3 nucleotides read TGTGCCAGCAGTCCACAAGCAGATACGCAGTATTTT. The chain has TRBV14 and TRBJ2-3; D is unclear. Germline V gives CDR1 SGHDN, CDR2 FVKESK. Between the trimmed V and J ends, which lost 6 bases and 4 bases, there was a span of 8 bases. The CDR3 loop spans 12 amino acids.

CDR3 loop: CASSRSRLAGNIIQETQYF. The CDR3 region has the DNA TGTGCCAGCAGTCGATCCCGACTAGCGGGGAATATAATCCAAGAGACCCAGTACTTC. This chain joins TRBV7-9 and TRBJ2-5, with 11 bases aligning to TRBD2. Germline V gene data show CDR1 as SEHNR and CDR2 as FQNEAQ (reference sequence). The CDR3 covers 19 residues. Trimming at V came to 6 bases and at J to 1 base, leaving 16 bases not matched to a gene.

This chain links TRBV5-4 with TRBJ2-1; D perhaps matches TRBD2 (6 bases). CDR1 and CDR2 (germline): SGHNT, YYREEE (reference sequence). The CDR3 covers 14 residues. The V end was cut by 4 bases, the J end by 2 bases, with 10 bases between. The DNA for the CDR3 is TGTGCCAGCAGCCTGACTAGTACCTACAATGAGCAGTTCTTC. Translating it yields CASSLTSTYNEQFF. The whole variable domain, filled in from reference TRBV5-4 and TRBJ2-1, reads ETGVTQSPTHLIKTRGQQVTLRCSSQSGHNTVSWYQQALGQGPQFIFQYYREEENGRGNFPPRFSGLQFPNYSSELNVNALELDDSALYLCASSLTSTYNEQFFGPGTRLTVL.

V is TRBV4-1 and J is TRBJ2-1, with D possibly matching TRBD2 (6 bases). Germline CDR1 reads MGHRA; CDR2 reads YSYEKL. V shed 1 base and J shed 1 base, with 11 bases lying between them. This CDR3 is built from 16 residues. DNA of the CDR3: TGCGCCAGCAGCCAAGTGCCCGGGAGTTCCTACAATGAGCAGTTCTTC. Its protein is CASSQVPGSSYNEQFF.

The rearrangement links TRBV11-2 to TRBJ2-5; 7 bases are shared with TRBD1. The CDR3 runs 13 residues. Germline values: CDR1 SGHAT, CDR2 FQNNGV. V shed 7 bases and J 5 bases; nucleotides not matched to a gene: 7. CDR3 sequence reads: CASTRDRWETQYF. The CDR3 coding sequence is TGTGCCAGCACCAGGGACAGATGGGAGACCCAGTACTTC.